Described below is a single T cell receptor (beta chain) sequence and its context. Its target is not known. V was trimmed by 0 bases and J by 3 bases, leaving 12 bases between them. Germline V gene lookup returns CDR1 SGHRS and CDR2 YFSETQ. CDR3 length: 15 residues. This entry comes from a study of early T cells in non-severe SARS-CoV-2 infection. At the level of the study: Sequencing input comprised bulk RNA from unsorted whole blood; chain pairing was not available.

In the library, individual cDNA molecules carried attached unique molecular identifiers. TCRdb processed the 5' RACE reads anew with MiXCR; each CDR3 protein has one entry. The sample yields more than 85,000 distinct CDR3 sequences, around 12% seen once. Notes on the study in general: VDJdb matches were skewed toward anti-spike CD8 T cell responses.

Specimen: whole blood, collected at baseline. The receptor comes from an adult who was a healthcare worker with PCR-confirmed SARS-CoV-2 infection or an uninfected control (not recorded which). V and J are TRBV5-1 and TRBJ1-1, with D maybe TRBD1 (6 bases). As DNA, the CDR3 is TGCGCCAGCAGCTTGGCCCCACAGGGTGACACTGAAGCTTTCTTT. This sequence encodes CASSLAPQGDTEAFF.